Listed below are T cell receptor beta chains from one sample, sequenced in a study of T cell changes during pregnancy in multiple sclerosis. Libraries were prepared by immunoSEQ multiplex PCR; TCRdb keeps only in-frame clonotypes and omits some of them. The data hold tens of thousands of clones, with roughly 90% observed a single time. The sample was peripheral blood, taken in the third trimester of pregnancy. All receptors come from a female donor in good health, enrolled as a control in a pregnancy study. CDR3s include the opening cysteine and the closing phenylalanine or tryptophan. Fields, in order: clone size, J gene, V gene, CDR3 protein. Only part of the rows carry a size: once, few, many, or a class if the clone is expanded.

clone size: -
J gene: TRBJ2-2
V gene: TRBV28
CDR3 protein: CASSSRRRLAGTGELFF

clone size: -
J gene: TRBJ2-2
V gene: TRBV6-4
CDR3 protein: CASSEGLAGGNGELFF

clone size: once
J gene: TRBJ2-3
V gene: TRBV11-1
CDR3 protein: CASSRGLAGGTDTQYF

clone size: -
J gene: TRBJ1-3
V gene: TRBV18
CDR3 protein: CASSPETVSGNTIYF

clone size: -
J gene: TRBJ1-6
V gene: TRBV21-1
CDR3 protein: CASSKREGGYNSPLHF

clone size: -
J gene: TRBJ2-7
V gene: TRBV28
CDR3 protein: CASSLTGGSSEQYF

clone size: -
J gene: TRBJ2-3
V gene: TRBV6-5
CDR3 protein: CASSYSPDRHTDTQYF

clone size: -
J gene: TRBJ2-3
V gene: TRBV13
CDR3 protein: CASSSPSGPDTQYF

clone size: -
J gene: TRBJ2-7
V gene: TRBV4-2
CDR3 protein: CASSQDLVSRDRVGYEQYF

clone size: -
J gene: TRBJ2-1
V gene: TRBV7-9
CDR3 protein: CASSLGLAGGENEQFF

clone size: -
J gene: TRBJ1-2
V gene: TRBV11-2
CDR3 protein: CASSLAHNYGYTF

clone size: -
J gene: TRBJ1-3
V gene: TRBV30
CDR3 protein: CAWSRDSGAGNTIYF

clone size: once
J gene: TRBJ1-2
V gene: TRBV9
CDR3 protein: CASSAQGGGDYGYTF

clone size: -
J gene: TRBJ2-7
V gene: TRBV19
CDR3 protein: CASSIKTGKIYEQYF

clone size: -
J gene: TRBJ2-1
V gene: TRBV4-1
CDR3 protein: CASSQVGLTRNEQFF

clone size: -
J gene: TRBJ2-7
V gene: TRBV2
CDR3 protein: CASLEGAGYYEQYF

clone size: -
J gene: TRBJ1-4
V gene: TRBV9
CDR3 protein: CASSVGGGQNEKLFF

clone size: -
J gene: TRBJ2-3
V gene: TRBV7-2
CDR3 protein: CASSLTSGGADTQYF

clone size: -
J gene: TRBJ2-1
V gene: TRBV4-3
CDR3 protein: CASSQDSGVREQFF

clone size: -
J gene: TRBJ2-7
V gene: TRBV2
CDR3 protein: CASSPFRPASGGLYEQYF

clone size: -
J gene: TRBJ2-2
V gene: TRBV6-1
CDR3 protein: CASTGGRTGELFF

clone size: -
J gene: TRBJ2-7
V gene: TRBV4-1
CDR3 protein: CASSRGGSTEQYF

clone size: few
J gene: TRBJ1-2
V gene: TRBV20-1
CDR3 protein: CSARDLSGYTF

clone size: once
J gene: TRBJ2-7
V gene: TRBV27
CDR3 protein: CASSPGLAGYEQYF

clone size: -
J gene: TRBJ2-1
V gene: TRBV11-2
CDR3 protein: CASSPRGKELDEQFF

clone size: -
J gene: TRBJ2-3
V gene: TRBV7-9
CDR3 protein: CASSPSQGASTDTQYF

clone size: -
J gene: TRBJ2-7
V gene: TRBV7-9
CDR3 protein: CASTPPGGDLYEQYF

clone size: -
J gene: TRBJ2-5
V gene: TRBV5-1
CDR3 protein: CASSSRGNQETQYF

clone size: -
J gene: TRBJ2-3
V gene: TRBV6-4
CDR3 protein: CASSDEAGGKDTQYF

clone size: -
J gene: TRBJ1-5
V gene: TRBV9
CDR3 protein: CASSVDGGSNQPQHF

clone size: -
J gene: TRBJ2-5
V gene: TRBV5-1
CDR3 protein: CASSLVGTGQETQYF

clone size: -
J gene: TRBJ2-7
V gene: TRBV27
CDR3 protein: CASSLSSRGEYEQYF

clone size: once
J gene: TRBJ2-5
V gene: TRBV19
CDR3 protein: CASRKRGAQETQYF

clone size: -
J gene: TRBJ1-6
V gene: TRBV4-3
CDR3 protein: CASSQDVGTEKSPLHF

clone size: -
J gene: TRBJ2-7
V gene: TRBV27
CDR3 protein: CASASPPGGTYEQYF

clone size: -
J gene: TRBJ2-1
V gene: TRBV6-5
CDR3 protein: CASSYGVTGAYNEQFF

clone size: -
J gene: TRBJ1-5
V gene: TRBV7-2
CDR3 protein: CASSFQGADQPQHF

clone size: -
J gene: TRBJ2-7
V gene: TRBV5-1
CDR3 protein: CASSLAGKSHEQYF

clone size: few
J gene: TRBJ1-1
V gene: TRBV7-2
CDR3 protein: CASSLNLRLEAFF

clone size: -
J gene: TRBJ2-7
V gene: TRBV27
CDR3 protein: CAGTGGLIDEQYF

clone size: -
J gene: TRBJ1-3
V gene: TRBV6-5
CDR3 protein: CASGRTSGNTIYF